Below are 9 T cell receptor beta chains sequenced from a single sample in a study of T cell responses to AZD1222 COVID-19 vaccine. The protocol was immunoSEQ multiplex PCR, while the TCRdb copy is restricted to in-frame clones and leaves out a portion. This sample yields 52,000 or so clones, of which roughly 83% are seen a single time; approximately 30% belongs to the top ten. The specimen was peripheral blood, collected on day 0 of AZD1222 vaccination. The receptors originated from an adult in good health.

The rearrangement uses TRBV6-5 and TRBJ1-4; 7 bases map to TRBD1. V lost 2 bases, J lost 9 bases, and 6 bases stayed unmatched. This CDR3 has 14 residues. From germline, CDR1 is MNHEY and CDR2 SVGAGI. This chain's CDR3 is CASSYDRDEKKLFF. Written as DNA, the CDR3 is TGTGCCAGCAGTTACGACAGGGACGAAAAAAAACTGTTTTTT.

The chain links TRBV12-3 or TRBV12-4 to TRBJ1-5; no definite D call. V was clipped by 3 bases and J by 9 bases, with 9 bases between them. The CDR3 length is 12 residues. In DNA, the CDR3 is TGTGCCAGCAGTTTTTTTTCGCGGCCCCAGCATTTT. This translates into CASSFFSRPQHF.

This chain uses TRBV27 with TRBJ2-1; tentatively, D is TRBD2 (5 bases). Germline CDR1 is MNHEY and CDR2 is SMNVEV (reference sequence). The CDR3 is 13 residues long. The V end lost 3 bases, the J end lost 4 bases, and 7 bases lay between the germline ends. In nucleotides, the CDR3 is TGTGCCAGCAGTTTTGGACTTTACAATGAGCAGTTCTTC. Amino acid sequence: CASSFGLYNEQFF.

The gene calls are TRBV7-9 and TRBJ1-2; a weak D match, TRBD1 (6 bases). The CDR3 totals 14 residues. CDR1 and CDR2 (germline): SEHNR, FQNEAQ (reference sequence). V gave up 1 base and J gave up 4 bases, with 10 bases separating them. CDR3 loop: CASSLEQGSYGYTF. DNA for the CDR3: TGTGCCAGCAGCTTAGAGCAGGGGAGCTATGGCTACACCTTC.

The chain carries TRBV5-1 and TRBJ1-4; D gene unclear. The V and J ends lost 4 bases and 3 bases respectively, with 13 bases between them. The CDR3 loop spans 15 amino acids. From germline, CDR1 is SGHRS and CDR2 YFSETQ. The chain's CDR3 is CASSPGPAPNEKLFF. The CDR3 coding sequence is TGCGCCAGCAGCCCAGGACCTGCGCCTAATGAAAAACTGTTTTTT.

V is TRBV3-1 (or the pseudogene TRBV3-2) and J is TRBJ2-1, with unresolved D. The V end lost 1 base, the J end lost 1 base, and 17 bases lay between the germline ends. The CDR3 length is 18 residues. Looked up from germline, CDR1 is LGHDT and CDR2 is YNNKEL (reference sequence). The CDR3 DNA follows: TGTGCCAGCAGCCAAGCGGCCGACTCTACCCATTCCTACAATGAGCAGTTCTTC. This gives the protein CASSQAADSTHSYNEQFF.

The chain couples TRBV7-2 to TRBJ1-2, with unresolved D. CDR1 and CDR2 (germline): SGHTA, FQGNSA. The CDR3 covers 14 residues. V was shortened by 5 bases and J by 4 bases, with 14 bases between the two germline ends. The CDR3 coding sequence is TGTGCCAGCAGCCCGGGGAGGGTCGGCTATGGCTACACCTTC. Its protein product is CASSPGRVGYGYTF.

This rearrangement joins TRBV3-1 (or the pseudogene TRBV3-2) to TRBJ1-4; D is perhaps TRBD1 (6 bases). CDR1 is LGHDT, CDR2 YNNKEL, per germline (reference sequence). This CDR3 has 15 residues. The ends were cut back, 0 bases at V and 5 bases at J, with 10 bases in the middle. The DNA of the CDR3 is TGTGCCAGCAGCCAAGATCGGGGGGCCAATGAAAAACTGTTTTTT. Its protein product is CASSQDRGANEKLFF.

The chain employs TRBV5-4 and TRBJ2-3; 7 bases are a match to TRBD2. Germline CDR1 SGHNT, CDR2 YYREEE (reference sequence). The CDR3 extends over 15 amino acids. J was trimmed by 2 bases and V by 0 bases; bases with no gene match: 3. The CDR3: CASSLGGRDTDTQYF. CDR3 DNA: TGTGCCAGCAGCTTGGGGGGGAGGGACACAGATACGCAGTATTTT.